This TCR beta chain was sequenced for a study of post-analysis software for immune sequencing data. As regards this clonotype: Its specificity is not known.

Germline V gives CDR1 ENHRY, CDR2 SYGVKD. V was pared by 6 bases and J by 7 bases, with 13 bases between. The CDR3 length is 12 residues. TCR beta libraries were prepared from cDNA with unique molecular identifiers. The source material, about 0.9 to 11 million T cells, gave rise to 400,000 to 550,000 cDNA molecules. TCRdb recomputed calls from the PCR reads with MiXCR, one row per CDR3 protein. The sample records about 680,000 distinct CDR3 sequences, around 64% being singletons. Study-wide findings and caveats: About 5 TRBV segments were more frequent in patients than controls; TRBV5-6, TRBV5-1 and TRBV20-1 belonged to this group. Relative to controls, patients with multiple sclerosis showed significantly lower normalized Chao1 diversity.

The TCR comes from a girl aged 2 to 10 with multiple sclerosis. Sequences were obtained from blood. This chain uses TRBV10-3 with TRBJ2-7, with D perhaps TRBD1 (6 bases). In DNA, the CDR3 is TGTGCCATCAGAGACAGGACGGGGGAGCAGTACTTC. It codes for CAIRDRTGEQYF.